A selection of T cell receptor beta chains follows, all from one sample in a study of blood T cell repertoires in COVID-19. Profiled with immunoSEQ multiplex PCR; TCRdb holds only in-frame clones, not every one. The sample yields about 190,000 clones, around 89% seen once. The sample comprised peripheral blood. The receptors here all came from a human donor in a cohort sampled during active COVID-19. CDR3s include the opening cysteine and the closing phenylalanine or tryptophan. The order of the fields is J gene, V gene, D gene, clone size, CDR3 DNA, CDR3 protein. A D gene is named only where the DNA matches it firmly. A clone size is listed for some rows: how often the clone was seen (once, few, many), or a class if it is expanded.

J gene: TRBJ2-5
V gene: TRBV10-1
D gene: -
clone size: -
CDR3 DNA: TGCGCCAGCAGTGAGTCGGTCGGAGAGACCCAGTACTTC
CDR3 protein: CASSESVGETQYF

J gene: TRBJ2-7
V gene: TRBV6-6
D gene: -
clone size: -
CDR3 DNA: TGTGCCAGCAGTTACTCGAGAGTTGCGGGGGCGGGCGAGCAGTACTTC
CDR3 protein: CASSYSRVAGAGEQYF

J gene: TRBJ2-3
V gene: TRBV15
D gene: TRBD2
clone size: -
CDR3 DNA: TGTGCCACCAGGCTAGCGGGAGAGACAGATACGCAGTATTTT
CDR3 protein: CATRLAGETDTQYF

J gene: TRBJ2-7
V gene: TRBV13
D gene: -
clone size: once
CDR3 DNA: TGTGCCAGCAGCTCAAGGACTTTGGCCTACGAGCAGTACTTC
CDR3 protein: CASSSRTLAYEQYF

J gene: TRBJ1-1
V gene: TRBV3-1/TRBV3-2
D gene: -
clone size: -
CDR3 DNA: TGTGCCAGCAGCCAAGAAGGGAGGAACACTGAAGCTTTCTTT
CDR3 protein: CASSQEGRNTEAFF

J gene: TRBJ2-7
V gene: TRBV18
D gene: -
clone size: once
CDR3 DNA: TGTGCCAGCTCCCTGTCCGTGAGCTCCTACGAGCAGTACTTC
CDR3 protein: CASSLSVSSYEQYF

J gene: TRBJ1-5
V gene: TRBV30
D gene: -
clone size: -
CDR3 DNA: TGTGCCTGGAGCTCTAGCAATCAGCCCCAGCATTTT
CDR3 protein: CAWSSSNQPQHF

J gene: TRBJ2-1
V gene: TRBV7-2
D gene: TRBD2
clone size: few
CDR3 DNA: TGTGCCAGCAGCTCAAACCCGGGACTAGAGGCCTACAATGAGCAGTTCTTC
CDR3 protein: CASSSNPGLEAYNEQFF

J gene: TRBJ2-3
V gene: TRBV19
D gene: TRBD1
clone size: -
CDR3 DNA: TGTGCCAGTAGTAGCCCCGGGACAGGGGTAACAGATACGCAGTATTTT
CDR3 protein: CASSSPGTGVTDTQYF

J gene: TRBJ1-2
V gene: TRBV27
D gene: TRBD1
clone size: few
CDR3 DNA: TGTGCCAGCAGTTTCACAGGGGAATATGGCTACACCTTC
CDR3 protein: CASSFTGEYGYTF

J gene: TRBJ1-6
V gene: TRBV15
D gene: -
clone size: -
CDR3 DNA: TGTGCCACCAGCAGATTTCTCCAAGTCGGAGTGCCGAATTCACCCCTCCACTTT
CDR3 protein: CATSRFLQVGVPNSPLHF

J gene: TRBJ2-5
V gene: TRBV7-2
D gene: TRBD2
clone size: -
CDR3 DNA: TGTGCCAGCAGCTTAGCGATGAGCGGGGGGGCCCGAGAGACCCAGTACTTC
CDR3 protein: CASSLAMSGGARETQYF

J gene: TRBJ1-1
V gene: TRBV2
D gene: TRBD1
clone size: -
CDR3 DNA: TGTGCCAGCAGCACACAGGGGGCGCGCACTGAAGCTTTCTTT
CDR3 protein: CASSTQGARTEAFF

J gene: TRBJ1-1
V gene: TRBV9
D gene: TRBD1
clone size: -
CDR3 DNA: TGTGCCAGTGGACAGGTGAACACTGAAGCTTTCTTT
CDR3 protein: CASGQVNTEAFF

J gene: TRBJ1-6
V gene: TRBV5-8
D gene: TRBD1
clone size: -
CDR3 DNA: TGTGCCAGCAGCTTGATGGGACAGGGTCGTTCACCCCTCCACTTT
CDR3 protein: CASSLMGQGRSPLHF

J gene: TRBJ2-1
V gene: TRBV11-2
D gene: -
clone size: -
CDR3 DNA: TGTGCCAGCAGCTTAACCCATGGAGGACGGGGCTACAATGAGCAGTTCTTC
CDR3 protein: CASSLTHGGRGYNEQFF

J gene: TRBJ2-1
V gene: TRBV27
D gene: TRBD2
clone size: -
CDR3 DNA: TGTGCCAGCAGAGGACTAGCGGGAGACTACAATGAGCAGTTCTTC
CDR3 protein: CASRGLAGDYNEQFF

J gene: TRBJ1-5
V gene: TRBV27
D gene: -
clone size: -
CDR3 DNA: TGTGCCAGCAGTTTATGGTCAGGGTCCGATCAGCCCCAGCATTTT
CDR3 protein: CASSLWSGSDQPQHF

J gene: TRBJ2-5
V gene: TRBV28
D gene: TRBD2
clone size: once
CDR3 DNA: TGTGCCAGCAGTTTATCTAGCGGCCAAGAGACCCAGTACTTC
CDR3 protein: CASSLSSGQETQYF

J gene: TRBJ2-2
V gene: TRBV11-2
D gene: TRBD2
clone size: -
CDR3 DNA: TGTGCCAGCAGCCCCAGGAGTAGCGGGAGGAGTACCGGGGAGCTGTTTTTT
CDR3 protein: CASSPRSSGRSTGELFF

J gene: TRBJ2-7
V gene: TRBV18
D gene: -
clone size: -
CDR3 DNA: TGTGCCAGCTCACCGACAGGTTACGAGCAGTACTTC
CDR3 protein: CASSPTGYEQYF

J gene: TRBJ2-2
V gene: TRBV4-1
D gene: TRBD2
clone size: few
CDR3 DNA: TGCGCCAGCAGCCAACCACTAGCGGGGGGGACCGGGGAGCTGTTTTTT
CDR3 protein: CASSQPLAGGTGELFF

J gene: TRBJ1-1
V gene: TRBV30
D gene: -
clone size: -
CDR3 DNA: TGTGCCTGGAGCCGGACAGCTGAAGCTTTCTTT
CDR3 protein: CAWSRTAEAFF